The 32 T cell receptor beta chains listed next were all sequenced from one sample in a study of shared clonotypes between healthy human individuals. Clones were read by immunoSEQ multiplex PCR, and TCRdb kept only the in-frame ones, dropping some. Of about 2 million clones in the sample, around 96% were seen once. The naive CD8 subset, CD45RO-negative cells positively selected for CCR7, excluded terminally differentiated effector memory CD45RA+ cells. What was sequenced was naive CD8+ T cells sorted from blood. Receptors originate from a man younger than 35 in good health.

The rearrangement uses TRBV6-5 and TRBJ2-5; a weak D match, TRBD2 (5 bases). The germline CDR1 and CDR2 sequences are MNHEY and SVGAGI. The V end was cut by 6 bases, the J end by 5 bases, with 16 bases between. The CDR3 extends over 14 amino acids. This CDR3 is CASRPPGVGETQYF. As DNA, the CDR3 is TGTGCCAGCAGACCCCCCGGGGTTGGCGAGACCCAGTACTTC.

V and J are TRBV29-1 and TRBJ2-2; 7 bases align to TRBD1. This CDR3 spans 15 amino acids. Trimming at V came to 4 bases and at J to 1 base, leaving 6 bases not matched to a gene. Per the germline V gene, CDR1 is SQVTM and CDR2 is ANQGSEA. The CDR3 protein is CSVVTTGENTGELFF. CDR3 nucleotides: TGCAGCGTTGTAACCACAGGGGAGAACACCGGGGAGCTGTTTTTT.

The chain links TRBV5-4 to TRBJ1-1; D not resolved. The CDR3 is 15 amino acids. V lost 4 bases and J lost 2, with 15 bases in between. The germline V gene has CDR1 SGHNT and CDR2 YYREEE (reference sequence). CDR3 region: CASSRTGRQNTEAFF. The CDR3 nucleotides read TGTGCCAGCAGCCGCACCGGGAGACAAAACACTGAAGCTTTCTTT.

On this clone: One end of the junction fails to match germline, which may point to a read error. This rearrangement joins TRBV7-7 to TRBJ2-1; TRBD2 matches at 7 bases. The CDR3 has 13 amino acids. Germline V gives CDR1 SSHAT, CDR2 FNYEAQ (reference sequence). For the CDR3, the DNA is TGTGCTAGCAGCTTGTCGGGGGGACATGAGCAGTTCTTC. Encoded protein: CASSLSGGHEQFF.

The J gene is TRBJ1-5, the V gene TRBV6-6; tentatively, D is TRBD1 (5 bases). The CDR3 is 15 amino acids. V gave up 7 bases and J gave up 4 bases, with 17 bases separating them. CDR1 and CDR2 from the germline V gene are MNHNY and SVGAGI (reference sequence). CDR3 residues: CASTREGQGNQPQHF. In DNA form, the CDR3 reads TGTGCCAGCACCCGCGAGGGGCAAGGGAATCAGCCCCAGCATTTT.

V gene TRBV21-1 combines with J gene TRBJ1-3. TRBV21-1 is assigned pseudogene status. The CDR3 extends over 14 amino acids. The CDR3 is CASKGIPSGNTIYF. CDR3 in DNA: TGTGCCTCAAAGGGAATTCCCTCTGGAAACACCATATATTTT.

The CDR3 loop reads CASSASGGHPDTQYF. The CDR3 DNA follows: TGTGCCAGCAGCGCTAGCGGGGGGCACCCAGATACGCAGTATTTT. The chain couples TRBV9 to TRBJ2-3, with 11 bases fitting TRBD2. The CDR3 is made up of 15 amino acids. After removal of 3 bases from V and 4 bases from J, the junction contained 4 bases not matched to a gene. CDR1 is SGDLS and CDR2 is YYNGEE in the germline V gene. The full variable domain, rest sourced from reference TRBV9 and TRBJ2-3, is DSGVTQTPKHLITATGQRVTLRCSPRSGDLSVYWYQQSLDQGLQFLIQYYNGEERAKGNILERFSAQQFPDLHSELNLSSLELGDSALYFCASSASGGHPDTQYFGPGTRLTVL.

The chain uses TRBV4-1 and TRBJ2-7; 7 positions agree with TRBD1. Germline CDR1 is MGHRA and CDR2 is YSYEKL. The CDR3 covers 15 residues. V lost 4 bases to trimming and J lost 0 bases; unmatched junction nucleotides: 6. CDR3 protein: CASSLRQGSSYEQYF. CDR3 DNA sequence: TGCGCCAGCAGCCTCCGACAGGGAAGCTCCTACGAGCAGTACTTC.

V and J are TRBV5-1 and TRBJ2-7; D is unresolved. The CDR3 totals 14 residues. V was clipped by 5 bases and J by 2 bases, with 14 bases between them. Germline V gene lookup returns CDR1 SGHRS and CDR2 YFSETQ. The CDR3 region has the DNA TGCGCCAGCAGTGTCAGTTGGGGTGCCTACGAGCAGTACTTC. Its translation is CASSVSWGAYEQYF. The full variable domain, in which reference TRBV5-1 and TRBJ2-7 provide the parts outside the CDR3, is KAGVTQTPRYLIKTRGQQVTLSCSPISGHRSVSWYQQTPGQGLQFLFEYFSETQRNKGNFPGRFSGRQFSNSRSEMNVSTLELGDSALYLCASSVSWGAYEQYFGPGTRLTVT.

The V and J genes are TRBV7-6 and TRBJ2-3; 8 nucleotides match TRBD2. The CDR3 loop spans 16 amino acids. The trim removed 1 base at V and 3 bases at J, leaving 6 bases unmatched. Germline V gene data show CDR1 as SGHVS and CDR2 as FNYEAQ. The CDR3 is CASSLVPGGGTDTQYF. Here the CDR3 DNA reads TGTGCCAGCAGCTTAGTCCCGGGAGGGGGGACAGATACGCAGTATTTT.

The chain has TRBV7-8 and TRBJ2-7; TRBD1 agrees at 9 bases. CDR1 is SGHVS and CDR2 is FQNEAQ in the germline V gene. V shed 1 base, J shed 1 base, and the junction held 2 bases outside the gene matches. The CDR3 extends over 15 amino acids. CDR3 bases: TGTGCCAGCAGCTTAGGGACAGGGGCATCCTACGAGCAGTACTTC. Translated: CASSLGTGASYEQYF.

The rearrangement joins TRBV6-5 to TRBJ1-2; D remains ambiguous. Deletions cut 6 bases from V and 2 bases from J, with 10 bases between. The CDR3 has 13 residues. Germline V CDR1 and CDR2: MNHEY, SVGAGI. The CDR3 DNA follows: TGTGCCAGCAGGACCGGGCCCAACTATGGCTACACCTTC. Translation gives CASRTGPNYGYTF.

This chain links TRBV7-3 with TRBJ2-3; 9 bases match TRBD1. Germline CDR1 SGHTA, CDR2 FQGTGA. The J segment lost 3 bases and the V segment lost 2 bases, leaving 6 bases of the junction unmatched. This CDR3 is 16 amino acids long. The CDR3 coding sequence is TGTGCCAGCAGCTTATCATGGGACAGGGTAACAGATACGCAGTATTTT. Translated, it gives CASSLSWDRVTDTQYF.

The V call is TRBV5-1, the J call TRBJ1-2; D is undetermined. This CDR3 spans 16 amino acids. Germline V gene sequence: CDR1 SGHRS, CDR2 YFSETQ. Trimming left V 0 bases short and J 4 bases short, with 16 bases between. CDR3 sequence: CASSLARQTPTYGYTF. CDR3 nucleotide sequence: TGCGCCAGCAGCTTGGCCCGCCAGACGCCAACCTATGGCTACACCTTC.

The chain is built from TRBV6-1 and TRBJ2-7; 7 positions match TRBD1. The CDR3 spans 14 residues. The germline V gene encodes CDR1 MNHNS and CDR2 SASEGT. V was clipped by 1 base and J by 6 bases; unmatched bases: 6. The CDR3: CASSEGQGGVEQYF. CDR3 bases: TGTGCCAGCAGTGAAGGACAGGGTGGGGTCGAGCAGTACTTC.

Details on this clone: This sample also contains other DNA sequences that code for the same CDR3. This chain uses TRBV9 with TRBJ1-1; tentative D call: TRBD1 (5 bases). The CDR3 has 13 amino acids. Germline V gene data show CDR1 as SGDLS and CDR2 as YYNGEE. Between the trimmed V and J ends, which lost 4 bases and 4 bases, there was a span of 11 bases. The CDR3 sequence: CASSLGGGTEAFF. The CDR3, as DNA: TGTGCCAGCAGCCTGGGGGGTGGCACTGAAGCTTTCTTT.

The chain combines TRBV7-9 with TRBJ2-7; TRBD2 matches 15 bases. This CDR3 spans 18 amino acids. Germline CDR1 reads SEHNR; CDR2 reads FQNEAQ (reference sequence). The trim removed 4 bases at V and 4 bases at J, leaving 11 bases unmatched. CDR3 residues: CASSSGTSGRPYGYEQYF. In DNA form, the CDR3 reads TGTGCCAGCAGCTCCGGGACTAGCGGGAGGCCTTATGGGTACGAGCAGTACTTC.

Worth noting for this clone: The same CDR3 is also encoded by other DNA sequences in this sample. J is TRBJ2-3 and V is TRBV5-6; 10 positions agree with TRBD2. The germline gives CDR1 SGHDT, CDR2 YYEEEE. V was clipped by 4 bases and J by 3 bases; unmatched bases: 8. The CDR3 consists of 16 residues. The DNA for the CDR3 is TGTGCCAGCAGCCTGTGGACTAGCGGATCAACAGATACGCAGTATTTT. This encodes CASSLWTSGSTDTQYF.

The chain combines TRBV5-1 with TRBJ1-6; tentatively, D is TRBD1 (5 bases). The CDR3 is 15 residues long. Germline values: CDR1 SGHRS, CDR2 YFSETQ. With 0 bases removed from V and 7 bases from J, the gap between germline ends came to 11 bases. In nucleotides, the CDR3 is TGCGCCAGCAGCTTGGGGGCGGAGGGGAATTCACCCCTCCACTTT. Translation gives CASSLGAEGNSPLHF. Drawing the rest from reference TRBV5-1 and TRBJ1-6, the complete variable domain is KAGVTQTPRYLIKTRGQQVTLSCSPISGHRSVSWYQQTPGQGLQFLFEYFSETQRNKGNFPGRFSGRQFSNSRSEMNVSTLELGDSALYLCASSLGAEGNSPLHFGNGTRLTVT.

This chain links TRBV5-1 with TRBJ2-7; no firm D call. The CDR3 extends over 13 amino acids. V lost 1 base to trimming and J lost 5 bases, with 10 bases between them. Germline assignment: CDR1 SGHRS and CDR2 YFSETQ. In nucleotides, the CDR3 is TGCGCCAGCAGCTTGAGGGTGTTTGACGAGCAGTACTTC. Protein: CASSLRVFDEQYF.

The chain has TRBV2 and TRBJ1-1; 9 bases agree with TRBD1. With V trimmed by 5 bases and J by 1 base, 11 bases remained unmatched. CDR1 and CDR2 (germline): SNHLY, FYNNEI. The CDR3 consists of 17 residues. The CDR3 coding sequence is TGTGCCAGCAGTCCCATTAAACCGGGACAGGGGAACACTGAAGCTTTCTTT. Amino acid sequence: CASSPIKPGQGNTEAFF.

The chain uses TRBV10-2 and TRBJ2-1; D not resolved. The ends were cut back, 2 bases at V and 3 bases at J, with 8 bases in the middle. This CDR3 has 14 amino acids. Germline CDR1 WSHSY, CDR2 SAAADI. The CDR3 region is CASSEPRIYNEQFF. DNA for the CDR3: TGCGCCAGCAGTGAGCCGCGAATCTACAATGAGCAGTTCTTC.

This clone occurred once. The gene calls are TRBV4-3 and TRBJ2-7; 7 bases fit TRBD2. Trimming took 1 base from V and 5 from J; bases not matched to a gene: 8. CDR1 is LGHNA and CDR2 is YSLEER in the germline V gene. The CDR3 loop spans 15 amino acids. The CDR3 here is CASSQVIGGRDEQYF. The DNA for the CDR3 is TGCGCCAGCAGCCAAGTGATTGGGGGGAGGGACGAGCAGTACTTC.

This clone occurred once. The identical CDR3 is also encoded by other nucleotide sequences in the sample. The chain carries TRBV5-6 and TRBJ2-7, with TRBD2 matching over 7 bases. Germline CDR1 and CDR2: SGHDT and YYEEEE. This CDR3 contains 13 residues. Trimming cost V 2 bases and J 5 bases; bases outside gene matches: 4. In DNA, the CDR3 is TGTGCCAGCAGCTTTGGACTAGGCGACGAGCAGTACTTC. Its protein product is CASSFGLGDEQYF.

This rearrangement joins TRBV10-2 to TRBJ1-2; 9 bases fit TRBD1. This CDR3 comprises 16 residues. Germline V gene lookup returns CDR1 WSHSY and CDR2 SAAADI. With 0 bases clipped from V and 5 bases from J, the junction kept 7 bases outside the gene matches. The CDR3 reads CASSESRRGQGYGYTF. CDR3 DNA: TGCGCCAGCAGTGAGTCGAGACGGGGACAGGGTTATGGCTACACCTTC.

The chain couples TRBV11-1 to TRBJ2-7; D remains ambiguous. This CDR3 contains 14 residues. Trimming cost V 1 base and J 4 bases, with 11 bases left between them. CDR1 is SGHAT and CDR2 is FQDESV in the germline V gene (reference sequence). This chain's CDR3 is CASSLVPGRYEQYF. The CDR3 nucleotides read TGTGCCAGCAGCTTAGTCCCCGGACGGTACGAGCAGTACTTC. The full variable domain, in which reference TRBV11-1 and TRBJ2-7 provide the parts outside the CDR3, is EAEVAQSPRYKITEKSQAVAFWCDPISGHATLYWYRQILGQGPELLVQFQDESVVDDSQLPKDRFSAERLKGVDSTLKIQPAELGDSAMYLCASSLVPGRYEQYFGPGTRLTVT.

The J gene is TRBJ2-7, the V gene TRBV4-3, with no clear D. This CDR3 has 13 amino acids. Germline V gene sequence: CDR1 LGHNA, CDR2 YSLEER. With 3 bases removed from V and 3 bases from J, the gap between germline ends came to 9 bases. CDR3: CASSQGHDYEQYF. CDR3 coding DNA: TGCGCCAGCAGCCAGGGCCATGACTACGAGCAGTACTTC.

The gene calls are TRBV4-3 and TRBJ2-3; D may be TRBD2 (6 bases). CDR3 length equals 14 residues. Germline CDR1 reads LGHNA; CDR2 reads YSLEER. V was trimmed by 4 bases and J by 3 bases, leaving 11 bases between them. The CDR3 sequence: CASSPGLLTDTQYF. CDR3 bases: TGCGCCAGCAGCCCGGGACTTCTTACAGATACGCAGTATTTT.

The J gene is TRBJ2-2, the V gene TRBV10-1; TRBD2 agrees at 13 bases. Trimming removed 10 bases from V and 4 bases from J; junction bases left unmatched: 9. The germline V gene has CDR1 WNHNN and CDR2 SYGVQD (reference sequence). The CDR3 has 16 amino acids. This chain's CDR3 is CAILLAGGPGTGELFF. Written as DNA, the CDR3 is TGCGCCATCTTACTAGCGGGAGGGCCCGGCACCGGGGAGCTGTTTTTT.

The rearrangement links TRBV6-6 to TRBJ2-1, with TRBD1 as a possible D gene (6 bases). Germline CDR1 MNHNY, CDR2 SVGAGI (reference sequence). Between the trimmed V and J ends, which lost 7 bases and 7 bases, there was a span of 14 bases. The CDR3 is made up of 13 amino acids. The CDR3 DNA follows: TGTGCCAGCACTCTCAGAGGGGGAAATGAGCAGTTCTTC. This translates into CASTLRGGNEQFF.

The chain uses TRBV13 and TRBJ1-1; tentatively, D is TRBD1 (5 bases). V gave up 1 base and J gave up 2 bases, with 11 bases separating them. Looked up from germline, CDR1 is PRHDT and CDR2 is FYEKMQ (reference sequence). CDR3 length equals 15 residues. The CDR3 coding sequence is TGTGCCAGCAGCTTAGTAACAGGCTCCAACACTGAAGCTTTCTTT. The encoded protein is CASSLVTGSNTEAFF.

The genes are TRBV7-8 and TRBJ1-1; D gene unclear. The CDR3 has 15 residues. Germline-derived CDR1 and CDR2 are SGHVS and FQNEAQ. V lost 1 base, J lost 0 bases, and 9 bases lay in between. The CDR3 reads CASSLDEGLNTEAFF. CDR3 nucleotides: TGTGCCAGCAGCTTAGATGAGGGATTGAACACTGAAGCTTTCTTT.